This entry lists 14 T cell receptor beta chains sequenced from one sample in a study of regulatory T cells in long-lasting Graves disease. With iRepertoire HTBI primers and Arm-PCR of CDR3 regions, TCR beta libraries were built. TCRdb passed the multiplex PCR reads through MiXCR, listing each CDR3 protein once. The sample consists of some 370,000 distinct CDR3 sequences, more than 20% of them appearing once. Time point indicated: persistent/refractory GD, antithyroid drugs over 5 years with positive TRAb. PBMCs were the source of the RNA used for TCR sequencing. The starting material was peripheral blood mononuclear cells (PBMCs), obtained when the disease was refractory, from a patient treated with antithyroid drugs. Receptors originate from a female donor with Graves disease.

The rearrangement joins TRBV24-1 to TRBJ2-2; D tentatively fits TRBD1 or TRBD2 (6 bases each). CDR1 and CDR2 from the germline V gene are KGHDR and SFDVKD. V was trimmed by 3 bases and J by 0 bases, leaving 13 bases between them. The CDR3 totals 17 residues. The CDR3 DNA reads TGTGCCACCAGTGATCCCAGTCGGGGGCCGAACACCGGGGAGCTGTTTTTT. Its protein is CATSDPSRGPNTGELFF.

This clonotype was counted many times. The genes are TRBV2 and TRBJ1-2; D not certain. V shed 2 bases and J shed 3 bases, with 10 bases lying between them. The germline CDR1 and CDR2 sequences are SNHLY and FYNNEI. This CDR3 contains 14 residues. The CDR3 loop reads CASSEIVSDYGYTF. Written as DNA, the CDR3 is TGTGCCAGCAGTGAAATCGTCAGTGACTATGGCTACACCTTC.

CDR3 region: CASRRRTGADSNSPLHF. The CDR3 DNA is TGTGCCAGCAGACGAAGGACAGGGGCAGATTCCAATTCACCCCTCCACTTT. V usage is TRBV6-1 and J usage is TRBJ1-6; TRBD1 matches 9 bases. The germline V gene has CDR1 MNHNS and CDR2 SASEGT. CDR3 length equals 17 residues. After removal of 6 bases from V and 7 bases from J, the junction contained 13 bases not matched to a gene.

This clonotype showed up just a few times. J is TRBJ2-7 and V is TRBV5-1; TRBD2 agrees at 10 bases. After removal of 4 bases from V and 7 bases from J, the junction contained 8 bases not matched to a gene. CDR1 is SGHRS, CDR2 YFSETQ, per germline. This CDR3 has 14 amino acids. In DNA form, the CDR3 reads TGCGCCAGCAGCAGCCAAGCGGGAGGGCAGGAGCAGTACTTC. Translating it yields CASSSQAGGQEQYF.

This clonotype occurred many times. This rearrangement joins TRBV7-9 to TRBJ2-7; TRBD1 aligns across 7 bases. Trimming cost V 5 bases and J 3 bases; bases outside gene matches: 1. Per germline, CDR1 SEHNR and CDR2 FQNEAQ (reference sequence). The length of the CDR3 is 12 residues. CDR3: CASSAGGYEQYF. DNA of the CDR3: TGTGCCAGCAGCGCAGGGGGCTACGAGCAGTACTTC.

The chain has TRBV28 and TRBJ2-7; the D gene is possibly TRBD1 (6 bases). CDR3 length: 15 amino acids. V lost 5 bases to trimming and J lost 0 bases, with 14 bases between them. Germline V lookup: CDR1 MDHEN, CDR2 SYDVKM. The CDR3 nucleotides are TGTGCCAGCAGTACTTATCCGGACAGCTCCTACGAGCAGTACTTC. It translates to CASSTYPDSSYEQYF. Full variable domain (rest looked up from reference TRBV28 and TRBJ2-7): DVKVTQSSRYLVKRTGEKVFLECVQDMDHENMFWYRQDPGLGLRLIYFSYDVKMKEKGDIPEGYSVSREKKERFSLILESASTNQTSMYLCASSTYPDSSYEQYFGPGTRLTVT.

This clonotype was detected only a few times. V and J are TRBV7-9 and TRBJ1-1; D is ambiguous. This CDR3 is built from 15 residues. V lost 5 bases, J lost 2 bases, and 15 bases lay in between. The V gene's germline CDR1 is SEHNR and CDR2 FQNEAQ (reference sequence). DNA of the CDR3: TGTGCCAGCAGCCCGTCAAGGACCGATAACACTGAAGCTTTCTTT. It yields the protein CASSPSRTDNTEAFF.

This rearrangement joins TRBV20-1 to TRBJ1-6; 7 nucleotides line up with TRBD1. Losses at the gene ends were 6 bases for V and 3 bases for J; bases not matched to a gene: 5. CDR3 length: 14 amino acids. Germline CDR1 DFQATT, CDR2 SNEGSKA (reference sequence). CDR3 sequence (DNA): TGCAGTGCCTCAGGGGGTTACTATAATTCACCCCTCCACTTT. Translating it yields CSASGGYYNSPLHF.

Concerning this clonotype: No conserved phenylalanine or tryptophan is present at the end of the CDR3, so a read error is the likely explanation. This chain connects TRBV28 to TRBJ2-2, with 7 nucleotides matching TRBD2. The germline gives CDR1 MDHEN, CDR2 SYDVKM. The length of the CDR3 is 16 residues. The V gene end was trimmed by 3 bases and the J gene end by 1 base; junction bases not matched to a gene: 5. DNA of the CDR3: TGTGCCAGCAGTTTCCCTAGCGGTTTGAACACCGGGGAGCTGTTTTGT. Its translation is CASSFPSGLNTGELFC.

Comment on this clonotype: Possible read error: a much larger clone is one base away. The chain combines TRBV12-3 or TRBV12-4 with TRBJ2-7; 7 bases match TRBD2. V trimming: 11 bases; J trimming: 6 bases; junction bases outside the gene matches: 16. The CDR3 is made up of 14 amino acids. Here the CDR3 reads CACNSEGGTGEQYF. The CDR3 DNA reads as TGTGCCTGCAACTCCGAGGGAGGGACGGGCGAGCAGTACTTC.

V gene TRBV7-9 combines with J gene TRBJ2-2; 10 nucleotides match TRBD1. The V gene's germline CDR1 is SEHNR and CDR2 FQNEAQ (reference sequence). The CDR3 runs to 16 residues. Unmatched junction bases numbered 6, after V lost 3 bases and J lost 5 bases. CDR3 amino acids: CASSFRDRGPTGELFF. Here the CDR3 DNA reads TGTGCCAGCAGCTTCCGGGACAGGGGCCCAACCGGGGAGCTGTTTTTT.

This chain links TRBV7-2 with TRBJ2-7; D is unresolved. CDR3 length equals 14 residues. Trimming cost V 1 base and J 0 bases, with 7 bases left between them. From germline, CDR1 is SGHTA and CDR2 FQGNSA. CDR3 sequence: CASSLGGFSYEQYF. CDR3 nucleotides: TGTGCCAGCAGCTTAGGAGGCTTCTCCTACGAGCAGTACTTC.

This clonotype was recorded many times. The chain carries TRBV11-2 and TRBJ1-1, with D unclear. Germline values: CDR1 SGHAT, CDR2 FQNNGV. The length of the CDR3 is 13 residues. V was cut by 3 bases and J by 4 bases, with 9 bases left in between. The CDR3 bases are TGTGCCAGCAGCTTTGCCCGGGTCACTGAAGCTTTCTTT. Translation gives CASSFARVTEAFF.

V gene TRBV18 combines with J gene TRBJ1-5; no clear D. The CDR3 totals 14 residues. V was pared by 3 bases and J by 2 bases, with 8 bases between. Germline V gives CDR1 KGHSH, CDR2 LQKENI. The CDR3 sequence is CASSPPPGNQPQHF. DNA for the CDR3: TGTGCCAGCTCACCCCCTCCAGGCAATCAGCCCCAGCATTTT.